These 7 T cell receptor beta chains were all obtained from the same sample, sequenced in a study of blood T cell repertoires in COVID-19. Libraries were prepared by immunoSEQ multiplex PCR; TCRdb keeps only in-frame clonotypes and omits some of them. The profile covers some 200,000 clones, with around nine tenths appearing a single time and around 6% taken by the ten largest. The sample comprised peripheral blood. The origin of the receptors is a man in his forties with active or convalescent COVID-19.

The V call is TRBV7-3, the J call TRBJ1-1; a weak D match, TRBD1 (5 bases). Trimming removed 3 bases from V and 2 bases from J, with 7 bases in between. The CDR3 loop spans 13 amino acids. Germline-derived CDR1 and CDR2 are SGHTA and FQGTGA. The CDR3 here is CASSFQGNTEAFF. The CDR3 DNA sequence: TGTGCCAGCAGCTTCCAGGGAAACACTGAAGCTTTCTTT.

The genes are TRBV29-1 and TRBJ2-3; 15 bases fit TRBD2. Per the germline V gene, CDR1 is SQVTM and CDR2 is ANQGSEA. This CDR3 has 17 residues. V dropped 4 bases and J dropped 0; count of bases not matched to a gene: 5. The CDR3 is CSVGTSGGARSTDTQYF. In DNA form, the CDR3 reads TGCAGCGTTGGGACTAGCGGGGGGGCCCGTAGCACAGATACGCAGTATTTT.

The rearrangement joins TRBV5-1 to TRBJ2-7, with TRBD2 identical over 12 bases. This CDR3 is built from 15 residues. V lost 2 bases, J lost 7 bases, and 7 bases stayed unmatched. Germline values: CDR1 SGHRS, CDR2 YFSETQ. The CDR3 region is CASSFLAGGPTEQYF. CDR3 DNA sequence: TGCGCCAGCAGCTTCCTAGCGGGGGGGCCCACGGAGCAGTACTTC.

The J gene is TRBJ1-1, the V gene TRBV6-6; D possibly corresponds to TRBD1 (5 bases). The length of the CDR3 is 17 residues. Germline V lookup: CDR1 MNHNY, CDR2 SVGAGI (reference sequence). V was clipped by 5 bases and J by 0 bases, with 19 bases between them. CDR3 DNA sequence: TGTGCCAGCAGTCGACAGCGAACCGGGTTACTGAACACTGAAGCTTTCTTT. The encoded protein is CASSRQRTGLLNTEAFF.

This chain links TRBV6-1 with TRBJ2-2, with TRBD2 matching 13 bases. The J segment lost 4 bases and the V segment lost 4 bases, leaving 3 bases of the junction unmatched. The CDR3 totals 16 residues. Germline CDR1 and CDR2: MNHNS and SASEGT. The DNA for the CDR3 is TGTGCCAGCAGTGGAGGGACTAGCGGGATCACCGGGGAGCTGTTTTTT. It is translated as CASSGGTSGITGELFF.

The CDR3 sequence is CASSDAGGGYNEQFF. The CDR3 DNA is TGTGCCAGCAGTGATGCGGGAGGCGGCTACAATGAGCAGTTCTTC. The rearrangement links TRBV28 to TRBJ2-1; 8 bases are a match to TRBD2. Trimming cost V 5 bases and J 3 bases; bases outside gene matches: 6. CDR3 size: 15 residues. CDR1 is MDHEN and CDR2 is SYDVKM in the germline V gene.

This chain joins TRBV5-1 and TRBJ1-2; 11 nucleotides align to TRBD1. This CDR3 comprises 15 residues. Germline V gene data show CDR1 as SGHRS and CDR2 as YFSETQ. V was clipped by 4 bases and J by 3 bases; unmatched bases: 5. As DNA, the CDR3 is TGCGCCAGCAGCATGGGACAGGGGGGATACTATGGCTACACCTTC. Protein sequence: CASSMGQGGYYGYTF. The whole variable domain, filled in from reference TRBV5-1 and TRBJ1-2, reads KAGVTQTPRYLIKTRGQQVTLSCSPISGHRSVSWYQQTPGQGLQFLFEYFSETQRNKGNFPGRFSGRQFSNSRSEMNVSTLELGDSALYLCASSMGQGGYYGYTFGSGTRLTVV.